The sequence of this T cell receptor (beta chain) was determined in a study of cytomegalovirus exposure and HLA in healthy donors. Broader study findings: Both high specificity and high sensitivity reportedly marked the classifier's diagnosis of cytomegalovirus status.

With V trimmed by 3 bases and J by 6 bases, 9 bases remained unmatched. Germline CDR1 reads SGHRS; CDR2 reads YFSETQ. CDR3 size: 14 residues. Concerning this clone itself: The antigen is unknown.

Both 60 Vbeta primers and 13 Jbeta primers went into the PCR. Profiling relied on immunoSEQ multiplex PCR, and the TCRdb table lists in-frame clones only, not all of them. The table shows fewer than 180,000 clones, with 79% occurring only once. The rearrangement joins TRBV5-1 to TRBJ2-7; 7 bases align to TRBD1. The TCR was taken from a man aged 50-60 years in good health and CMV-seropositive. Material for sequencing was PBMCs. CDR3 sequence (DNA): TGCGCCAGCAGCTGGGACAGCACCCCCCTCGAGCAGTACTTC. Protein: CASSWDSTPLEQYF.